These T cell receptor beta chains were read from a single sample in a study of vaccination effects on CD4 cells after COVID-19. These receptors lack a known antigen. Clones were read by immunoSEQ multiplex PCR, and TCRdb kept only the in-frame ones, dropping some. The sample yields tens of thousands of clones, around 73% seen once. This specimen consisted of CD4+ T cells from PBMCs cultured with HCoV-NL63 spike peptides, obtained before COVID-19 vaccination. The receptor source for this set is a human donor who had a prior SARS-CoV-2 infection. The CDR3 runs from the conserved cysteine through the conserved F or W. D genes are given only for firm matches. Rows give clone size only sometimes, using once, few, many, or a class for an expanded clone.

len	abundance	d_gene	j_gene	v_gene	CDR3nt	CDR3aa
18	-	TRBD1	TRBJ2-7	TRBV28	TGTGCCAGCAGTTTTTTGGCCTATTCGGGACAGGGGGCCTACGAGCAGTACTTC	CASSFLAYSGQGAYEQYF
14	few	TRBD1	TRBJ2-7	TRBV5-4	TGTGCCAGCAGCTTGGGACAGGGGGATCGCGAGCAGTACTTC	CASSLGQGDREQYF
15	once	TRBD2	TRBJ2-7	TRBV13	TGTGCCAGCAGCACCGGGACTAGCGGTTACTACGAGCAGTACTTC	CASSTGTSGYYEQYF
14	few	TRBD2	TRBJ2-7	TRBV6-6	TGTGCCAGCAGGGTGCCGGGACTACTTTACGAGCAGTACTTC	CASRVPGLLYEQYF
16	once	-	TRBJ2-1	TRBV5-1	TGCGCCAGCAGCTTGGTAGGCGGGATGGGGTACAATGAGCAGTTCTTC	CASSLVGGMGYNEQFF
13	-	-	TRBJ2-3	TRBV29-1	TGCAGCGTTAGACCGACTAGCACAGATACGCAGTATTTT	CSVRPTSTDTQYF
15	-	-	TRBJ2-3	TRBV6-5	TGTGCCACCTTTGTTGGAGGGACTAGCACAGATACGCAGTATTTT	CATFVGGTSTDTQYF
18	-	-	TRBJ1-5	TRBV3-1/TRBV3-2	TGTGCCAGCAGCCAAGGGGGATTCGGCACATATAGCAATCAGCCCCAGCATTTT	CASSQGGFGTYSNQPQHF
14	-	-	TRBJ1-2	TRBV27	TGTGCCAGCAGTCCCCGGCCAGGGAGGTATGGCTACACCTTC	CASSPRPGRYGYTF
13	few	-	TRBJ1-1	TRBV12-3/TRBV12-4	TGTGCCAGCAGACCTCGGTCGGGGACTGAAGCTTTCTTT	CASRPRSGTEAFF
15	-	-	TRBJ2-3	TRBV3-1/TRBV3-2	TGTGCCAGCAGCCAGTACGGGGGAAGCACAGATACGCAGTATTTT	CASSQYGGSTDTQYF
18	-	-	TRBJ2-6	TRBV18	TGTGCCAGCTCACTTGGGCAAGGTGTCTACTCTGGGGCCAACGTCCTGACTTTC	CASSLGQGVYSGANVLTF
18	-	TRBD2	TRBJ2-3	TRBV13	TGTGCCAGCAGCTTATTGGGACTAGCGGGAGAGTACACAGATACGCAGTATTTT	CASSLLGLAGEYTDTQYF
14	few	-	TRBJ2-2	TRBV9	TGTGCCAGCAGCGGGCAGCCGAACACCGGGGAGCTGTTTTTT	CASSGQPNTGELFF
17	once	-	TRBJ2-7	TRBV21-1	TGTGCCAGCAGCCCAGGGGGGGGCGGACCCAAAATCTACGAGCAGTACTTC	CASSPGGGGPKIYEQYF
20	-	-	TRBJ2-7	TRBV6-2/TRBV6-3	TGTGCCAGCAGTTACCTCAGAAGTCCGAGGATTCAAGGGTTTACCTACGAGCAGTACTTC	CASSYLRSPRIQGFTYEQYF
16	-	TRBD2	TRBJ2-5	TRBV4-1	TGCGCCAGCAGCGCCCGACTAGCCCCAAGCCAAGAGACCCAGTACTTC	CASSARLAPSQETQYF
14	few	-	TRBJ1-6	TRBV5-4	TGTGCCAGCAGCTCATATCAGAATAATTCACCCCTCCACTTT	CASSSYQNNSPLHF
11	-	-	TRBJ2-5	TRBV20-1	TGCAGTGCCTCCGTTCGAGAGACCCAGTACTTC	CSASVRETQYF
15	-	TRBD2	TRBJ2-5	TRBV7-2	TGTGCCAGCAGCTTAGCGGGGGGGGAACAAGAGACCCAGTACTTC	CASSLAGGEQETQYF
20	-	TRBD1	TRBJ2-5	TRBV24-1	TGTGCCACCAGTGACCCGACGGCGAATGGCAGGGGGAACCTCCAAGAGACCCAGTACTTC	CATSDPTANGRGNLQETQYF
15	-	-	TRBJ1-2	TRBV4-1	TGCGCCAGCAGCCGGTTCAGGACTACTAACTATGGCTACACCTTC	CASSRFRTTNYGYTF
13	-	-	TRBJ1-1	TRBV4-1	TGCGCCAGCAGCCTTCGACGGGCGGACCGAGCTTTCTTT	CASSLRRADRAFF